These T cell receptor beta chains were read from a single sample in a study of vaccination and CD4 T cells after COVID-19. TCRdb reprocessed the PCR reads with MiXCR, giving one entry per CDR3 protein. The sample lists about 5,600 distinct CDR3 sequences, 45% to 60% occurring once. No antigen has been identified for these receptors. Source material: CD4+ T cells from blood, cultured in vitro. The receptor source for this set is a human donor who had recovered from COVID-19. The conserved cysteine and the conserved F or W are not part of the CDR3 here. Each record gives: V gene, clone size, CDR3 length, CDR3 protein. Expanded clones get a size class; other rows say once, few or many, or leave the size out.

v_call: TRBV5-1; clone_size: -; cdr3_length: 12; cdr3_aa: ASELLGTQETQY
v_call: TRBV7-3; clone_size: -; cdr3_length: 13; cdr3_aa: ASSLIGGGSDEQF
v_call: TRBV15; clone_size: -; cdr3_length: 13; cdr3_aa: ATSRAPHHQETQY
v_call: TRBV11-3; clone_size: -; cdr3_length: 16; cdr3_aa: ASSLGSSGGPSTDTQY
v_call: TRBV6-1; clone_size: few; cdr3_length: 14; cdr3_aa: ASSPSTGGGRYGYT
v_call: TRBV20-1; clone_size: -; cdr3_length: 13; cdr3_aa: SAAGLAGAADTQY
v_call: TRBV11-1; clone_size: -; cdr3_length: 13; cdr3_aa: ASSLALWAQETQY
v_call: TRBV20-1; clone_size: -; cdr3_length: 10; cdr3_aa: SVGVNNSPLH
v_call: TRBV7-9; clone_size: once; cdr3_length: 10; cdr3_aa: ATEGLGETQY
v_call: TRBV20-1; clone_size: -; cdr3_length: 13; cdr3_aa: SARDRVRGESPLH
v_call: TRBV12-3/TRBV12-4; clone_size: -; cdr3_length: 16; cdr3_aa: ASSAGIALVEARAPLH
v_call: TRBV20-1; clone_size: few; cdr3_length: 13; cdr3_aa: SARGRGQGPGELF
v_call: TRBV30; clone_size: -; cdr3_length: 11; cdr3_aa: AWTPGPGHHYT
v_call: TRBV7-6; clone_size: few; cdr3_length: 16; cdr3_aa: ASSLSLAGEEARETQY
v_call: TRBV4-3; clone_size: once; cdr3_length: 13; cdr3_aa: ASSQVRGANQPQH
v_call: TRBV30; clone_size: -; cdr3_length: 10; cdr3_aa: ACLAGLYEQY
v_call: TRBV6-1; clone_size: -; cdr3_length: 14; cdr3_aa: ASRSGTSYSNQPQH
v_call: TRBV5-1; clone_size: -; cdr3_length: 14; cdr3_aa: ASSLANLADSYEQY
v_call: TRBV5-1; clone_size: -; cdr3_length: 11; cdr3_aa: ASSLDAVSGYT
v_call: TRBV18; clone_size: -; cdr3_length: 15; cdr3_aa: ASSPPRGGPSTGELF
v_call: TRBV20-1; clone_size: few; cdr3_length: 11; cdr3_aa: SAKTGGGYGYT
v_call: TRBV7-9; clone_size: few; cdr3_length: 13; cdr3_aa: ASSSTSGTGETQY
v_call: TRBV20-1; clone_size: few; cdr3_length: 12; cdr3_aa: SAKRTGVDYGYT
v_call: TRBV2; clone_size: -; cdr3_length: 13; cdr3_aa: ASNPGGGLDSPLH
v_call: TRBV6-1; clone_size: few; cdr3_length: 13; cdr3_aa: ASRRTGGPNQPQH
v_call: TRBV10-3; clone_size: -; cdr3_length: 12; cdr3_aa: AISRQIGNTEAF
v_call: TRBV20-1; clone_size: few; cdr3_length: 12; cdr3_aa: SASLLAGVGEQY
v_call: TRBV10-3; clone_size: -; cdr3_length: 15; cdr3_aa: AISERQLLLDSYEQY
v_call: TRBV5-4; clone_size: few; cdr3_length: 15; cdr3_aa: ASSLTSVRTRRSPLH
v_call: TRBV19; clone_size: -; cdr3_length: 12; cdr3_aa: ASKRDTHNYGYT
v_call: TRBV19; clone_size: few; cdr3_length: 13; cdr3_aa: ASSIGREDNSPLH
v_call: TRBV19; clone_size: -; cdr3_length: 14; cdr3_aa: ASSPRGRPGNQPQH
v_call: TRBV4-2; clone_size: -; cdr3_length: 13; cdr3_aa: ASSQGQGSPYEQY
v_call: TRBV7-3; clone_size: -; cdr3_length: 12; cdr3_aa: ASSFSGINSPLH
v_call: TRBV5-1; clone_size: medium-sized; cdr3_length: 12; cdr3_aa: ASSVQGRINEQF
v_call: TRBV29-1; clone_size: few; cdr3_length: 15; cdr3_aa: SGGPASGGARNNEQF
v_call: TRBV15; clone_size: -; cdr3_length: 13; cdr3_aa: ATSEIRGFPDTQY
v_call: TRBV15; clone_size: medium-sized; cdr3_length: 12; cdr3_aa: ATSSRQIGQPQH
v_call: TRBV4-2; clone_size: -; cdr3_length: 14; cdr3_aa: ASSQDLGPRNYGYT
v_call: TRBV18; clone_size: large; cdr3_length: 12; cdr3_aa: ASSPGQGNTEAF
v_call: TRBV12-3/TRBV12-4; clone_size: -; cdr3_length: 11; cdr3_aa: ASSPGVYNEQF
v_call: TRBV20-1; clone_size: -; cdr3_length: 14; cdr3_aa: SARDQLAGDYNEQF
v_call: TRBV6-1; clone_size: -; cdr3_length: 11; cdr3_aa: ASRVGYNQPQH
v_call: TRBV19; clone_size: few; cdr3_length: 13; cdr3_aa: ASSDISGSTGELF
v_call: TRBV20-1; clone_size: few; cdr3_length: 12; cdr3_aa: SAGPGLAALGQY
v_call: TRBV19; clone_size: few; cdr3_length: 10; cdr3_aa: GTQGRTDTQY
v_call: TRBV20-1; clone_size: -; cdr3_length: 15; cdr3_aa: SARVLGGAGTNEKLF
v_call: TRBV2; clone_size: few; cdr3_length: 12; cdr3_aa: ASSGDSPNYGYT
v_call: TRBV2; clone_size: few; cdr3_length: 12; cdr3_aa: ASYQLRGRDGYT
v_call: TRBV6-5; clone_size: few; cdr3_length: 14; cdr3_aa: ASSSSTAIRTDTQY
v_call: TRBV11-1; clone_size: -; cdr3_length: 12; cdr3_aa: ASSLSGVLGELF
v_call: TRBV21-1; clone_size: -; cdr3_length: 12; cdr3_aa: ASSKGLAAYEQY
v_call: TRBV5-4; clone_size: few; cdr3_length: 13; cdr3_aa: ASSLEGGTGNTIY
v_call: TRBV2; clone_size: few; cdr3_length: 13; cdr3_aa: ASTDVGRARYEQF
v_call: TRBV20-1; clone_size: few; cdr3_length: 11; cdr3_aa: SARPPQGWGYT
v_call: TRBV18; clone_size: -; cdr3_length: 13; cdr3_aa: ASSPRSAATYGYT
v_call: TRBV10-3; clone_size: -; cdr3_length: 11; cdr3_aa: AISESTRGGQF
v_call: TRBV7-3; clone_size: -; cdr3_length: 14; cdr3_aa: ASSVSSGSSYNEQF